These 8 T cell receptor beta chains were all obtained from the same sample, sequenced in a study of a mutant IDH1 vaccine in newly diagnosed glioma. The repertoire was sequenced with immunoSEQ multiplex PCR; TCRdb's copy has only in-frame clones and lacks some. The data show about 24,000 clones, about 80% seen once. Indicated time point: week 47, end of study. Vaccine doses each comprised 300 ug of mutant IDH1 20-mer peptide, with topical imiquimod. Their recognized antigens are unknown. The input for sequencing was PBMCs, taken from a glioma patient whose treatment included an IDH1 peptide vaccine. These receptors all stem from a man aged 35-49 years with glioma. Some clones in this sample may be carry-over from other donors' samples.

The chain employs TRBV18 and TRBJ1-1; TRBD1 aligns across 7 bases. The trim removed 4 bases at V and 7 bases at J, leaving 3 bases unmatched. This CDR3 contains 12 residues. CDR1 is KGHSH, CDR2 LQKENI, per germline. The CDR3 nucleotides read TGTGCCAGCTCACGGGACAGCAGTGAAGCTTTCTTT. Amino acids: CASSRDSSEAFF.

CDR3 amino acids: CASGRSNEQFF. DNA of the CDR3: TGTGCCAGCGGGAGGTCGAATGAGCAGTTCTTC. The gene calls are TRBV27 and TRBJ2-1, with a possible D match to TRBD2 (6 bases). V was trimmed by 8 bases and J by 7 bases, leaving 9 bases between them. The CDR3 is made up of 11 amino acids. CDR1 is MNHEY, CDR2 SMNVEV, per germline (reference sequence).

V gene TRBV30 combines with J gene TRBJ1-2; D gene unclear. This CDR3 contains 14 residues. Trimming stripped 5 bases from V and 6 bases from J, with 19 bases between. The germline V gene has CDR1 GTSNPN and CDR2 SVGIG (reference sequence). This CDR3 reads CAWGVGGYSDGYTF. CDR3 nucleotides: TGTGCCTGGGGGGTCGGAGGGTATTCGGATGGCTACACCTTC.

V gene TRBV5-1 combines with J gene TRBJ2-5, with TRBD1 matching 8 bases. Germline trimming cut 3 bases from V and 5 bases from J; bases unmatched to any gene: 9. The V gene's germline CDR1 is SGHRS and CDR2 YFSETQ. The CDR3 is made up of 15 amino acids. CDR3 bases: TGCGCCAGCAGCTGGGGACAGGCGGACAGGGAGACCCAGTACTTC. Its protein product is CASSWGQADRETQYF.

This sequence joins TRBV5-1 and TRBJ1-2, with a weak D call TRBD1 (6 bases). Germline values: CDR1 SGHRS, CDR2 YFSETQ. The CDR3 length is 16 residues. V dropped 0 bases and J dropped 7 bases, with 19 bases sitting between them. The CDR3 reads CASSLVGLRGSGGYTF. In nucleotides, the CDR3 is TGCGCCAGCAGCTTGGTAGGGCTCAGGGGTAGTGGTGGCTACACCTTC.

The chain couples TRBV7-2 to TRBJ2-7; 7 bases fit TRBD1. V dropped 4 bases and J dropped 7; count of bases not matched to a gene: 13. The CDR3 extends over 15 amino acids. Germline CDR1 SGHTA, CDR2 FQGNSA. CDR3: CASSYRGGSRREQYF. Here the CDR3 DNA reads TGTGCCAGCAGCTACCGAGGGGGCAGTCGGAGAGAGCAGTACTTC. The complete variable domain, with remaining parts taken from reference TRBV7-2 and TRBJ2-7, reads GAGVSQSPSNKVTEKGKDVELRCDPISGHTALYWYRQSLGQGLEFLIYFQGNSAPDKSGLPSDRFSAERTGGSVSTLTIQRTQQEDSAVYLCASSYRGGSRREQYFGPGTRLTVT.

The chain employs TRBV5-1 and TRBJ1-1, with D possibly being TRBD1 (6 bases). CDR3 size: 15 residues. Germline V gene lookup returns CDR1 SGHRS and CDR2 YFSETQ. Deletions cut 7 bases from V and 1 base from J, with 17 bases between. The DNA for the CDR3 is TGCGCCAGCGCCCCGAGGGGGAGGGAGAACACTGAAGCTTTCTTT. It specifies CASAPRGRENTEAFF.

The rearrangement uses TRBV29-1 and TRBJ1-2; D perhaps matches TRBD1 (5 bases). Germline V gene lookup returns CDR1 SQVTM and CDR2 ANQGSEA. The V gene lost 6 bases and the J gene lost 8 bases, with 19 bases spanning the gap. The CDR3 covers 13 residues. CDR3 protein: CSVTLTGMGGYTF. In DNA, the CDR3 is TGCAGCGTAACACTAACAGGAATGGGAGGCTACACCTTC.